One T cell receptor beta chain is described in this entry. The data originate from a study of shared clonotypes between healthy human individuals. In the original analysis: Owing to the provision of junction-only sequences devoid of quality scores by immunoSEQ, filtering differed. Libraries were prepared by immunoSEQ multiplex PCR; TCRdb keeps only in-frame clonotypes and omits some of them. The V and J calls and clone size were taken over from that table, and D and trimming were inferred from the DNA. This table has roughly 770,000 clones, about 97% appearing once. CD45RO-negative CD8 cells positively selected for CCR7 made up the naive population, which excluded terminally differentiated effector memory CD45RA+ cells. The TCR originated in a young man in good health. Material: naive CD8+ T cells sorted from blood.

The CDR3 sequence: CASYSGQQETQYF. The CDR3 DNA sequence: TGTGCCAGCTACTCGGGACAGCAAGAGACCCAGTACTTC. This chain connects TRBV6-1 to TRBJ2-5, with 7 bases identical to TRBD1. The CDR3 is 13 residues long. After removal of 8 bases from V and 2 bases from J, the junction contained 5 bases not matched to a gene. Germline-derived CDR1 and CDR2 are MNHNS and SASEGT.